This TCR beta chain was documented in a study of T cells of healthy individuals. The CDR3 length is 15 residues. Looked up from germline, CDR1 is SGHNT and CDR2 is YYREEE (reference sequence). V was pared by 3 bases and J by 0 bases, with 6 bases of the junction left unmatched. This clonotype was seen more than once but under ten times. TCRdb called the 5' RACE reads again in MiXCR, with one record for every CDR3 protein. This sample has 100,000 or so distinct CDR3 sequences; 15% to 20% occur once, and the top ten carry 6.2%. The V and J genes are TRBV5-4 and TRBJ2-7; 7 positions match TRBD2. This TCR came from a human donor in good health. Here the CDR3 reads CASSWEGRSSYEQYF. The CDR3 DNA sequence: TGTGCCAGCAGCTGGGAGGGGAGGAGCTCCTACGAGCAGTACTTC.